The 29 T cell receptor beta chains below were found in one sample sequenced in a study of T-cell memory formation after mild COVID-19. TCRdb re-derived calls from the 5' RACE reads in MiXCR, one entry per CDR3 protein. Counted here are approximately 270,000 distinct CDR3 sequences, around 16% occurring once; the ten biggest clones make up less than 30%. The sample comprised PBMCs or a T cell subset sorted from them (not recorded which). These receptors originate from a young man who had mild COVID-19 (a few samples of this study predate the infection). Cell type and time point are not known.

This clonotype was found a few times. J is TRBJ2-7 and V is TRBV12-3 or TRBV12-4; D is possibly TRBD2 (5 bases). The CDR3 is 15 amino acids. The V gene lost 6 bases and the J gene lost 2 bases, with 17 bases spanning the gap. This CDR3 is CASSIWASQTYEQYF. CDR3 bases: TGTGCCAGCAGCATTTGGGCTAGCCAAACCTACGAGCAGTACTTC.

The chain has TRBV12-3 or TRBV12-4 and TRBJ1-1; D gene uncertain. The germline V and J ends were trimmed by 0 bases and 6 bases, with 14 bases remaining between them. The CDR3 consists of 15 residues. The CDR3 region has the DNA TGTGCCAGCAGTTTAGCGTCCTTAGGGCGCCCTGAAGCTTTCTTT. This encodes CASSLASLGRPEAFF.

The chain couples TRBV6-6 to TRBJ2-7; D gene unclear. Germline V gene data show CDR1 as MNHNY and CDR2 as SVGAGI (reference sequence). V was cut by 0 bases and J by 3 bases, with 6 bases left in between. The CDR3 is 13 residues long. CDR3 residues: CASSYSGLYEQYV. The CDR3 nucleotides are TGTGCCAGCAGTTACTCCGGCCTCTACGAGCAGTACGTC.

This clonotype was seen once. The CDR3 bases are TGTGCCAGCAGCCAAAGAGGGGTCTACGAGCAGTACGTC. Amino acids: CASSQRGVYEQYV. This chain connects TRBV11-2 to TRBJ2-7; D could derive from TRBD1 or TRBD2 (5 bases each). Trimming shortened V by 5 bases and J by 3 bases, and 11 bases separated the two germline ends. Germline CDR1 is SGHAT and CDR2 is FQNNGV. The CDR3 extends over 13 amino acids.

The table lists this clonotype with a few counts. The chain has TRBV2 and TRBJ2-7; D is possibly TRBD1 (5 bases). Per germline, CDR1 SNHLY and CDR2 FYNNEI. The V and J ends lost 8 bases and 4 bases respectively, with 6 bases between them. The CDR3 is 10 residues long. CDR3 nucleotide sequence: TGTGCCAGCGCAGGGTACGAGCAGTACGTC. Protein: CASAGYEQYV.

This sequence joins TRBV9 and TRBJ1-2; no reliable D call. The CDR3 has 13 amino acids. The germline V gene encodes CDR1 SGDLS and CDR2 YYNGEE. The V gene lost 3 bases and the J gene lost 8 bases, with 14 bases spanning the gap. In nucleotides, the CDR3 is TGTGCCAGCAGCGCTCCAAGGGAACGAGGCTACACCTTC. This gives the protein CASSAPRERGYTF.

The rearrangement uses TRBV20-1 and TRBJ1-2, with 10 bases matching TRBD1. The CDR3 extends over 12 amino acids. The germline gives CDR1 DFQATT, CDR2 SNEGSKA (reference sequence). The J segment lost 7 bases and the V segment lost 5 bases, leaving 4 bases of the junction unmatched. As DNA, the CDR3 is TGCAGTGCTGACAGGGGGCGCTTTGGCTACACCTTC. Translation gives CSADRGRFGYTF.

Only a few counts were recorded for this clonotype. The J gene is TRBJ2-3, the V gene TRBV7-3; D uncertain. The CDR3 extends over 13 amino acids. V was cut by 5 bases and J by 1 base, with 7 bases left in between. The germline CDR1 and CDR2 sequences are SGHTA and FQGTGA. CDR3 DNA sequence: TGTGCCAGCAGCCGGGCGGGCACAGATACGCAGTATTTT. Its protein is CASSRAGTDTQYF.

The table lists this clonotype with a few counts. This chain uses TRBV10-1 with TRBJ1-4; the D is unclear. Germline V gene lookup returns CDR1 WNHNN and CDR2 SYGVQD (reference sequence). Trimming shortened V by 7 bases and J by 7 bases, and 16 bases separated the two germline ends. The CDR3 extends over 14 amino acids. The CDR3 protein is CASTSRQAGEKLFF. The CDR3 DNA reads as TGCGCCAGCACCTCGAGGCAGGCGGGTGAAAAACTGTTTTTT.

This clonotype was picked up many times. The J gene is TRBJ1-3, the V gene TRBV12-3 or TRBV12-4; D is unclear. This CDR3 comprises 14 residues. Trimming removed 3 bases from V and 0 bases from J, with 6 bases in between. For the CDR3, the DNA is TGTGCCAGCAGTTTGACCAGCTCTGGAAACACCATATATTTT. Protein product: CASSLTSSGNTIYF.

V is TRBV7-9 and J is TRBJ2-7; D gene uncertain. This CDR3 comprises 14 residues. The germline V and J ends were trimmed by 1 base and 4 bases, with 11 bases remaining between them. Germline assignment: CDR1 SEHNR and CDR2 FQNEAQ (reference sequence). The CDR3 sequence: CASSLEGGRYEQYF. Written as DNA, the CDR3 is TGTGCCAGCAGCTTAGAGGGTGGGCGGTACGAGCAGTACTTC.

This clonotype was found many times. V is TRBV4-1 and J is TRBJ2-3, with 9 bases aligning to TRBD1. This CDR3 spans 18 amino acids. V shed 0 bases and J 5 bases; nucleotides not matched to a gene: 12. Germline V gene sequence: CDR1 MGHRA, CDR2 YSYEKL. CDR3 bases: TGCGCCAGCAGCCAAGATTATCCTCGGACAGGGGATGGAGATACGCAGTATTTT. This encodes CASSQDYPRTGDGDTQYF.

This clonotype was observed a handful of times. The chain carries TRBV5-6 and TRBJ2-3; D is undetermined. The ends were cut back, 5 bases at V and 4 bases at J, with 14 bases in the middle. The CDR3 is 14 residues long. Germline CDR1 reads SGHDT; CDR2 reads YYEEEE. The CDR3 region has the DNA TGTGCCAGCAGTTATCCTCTAGAATCAGATACGCAGTATTTT. It yields the protein CASSYPLESDTQYF.

This clonotype was counted a few times. The chain recombines TRBV5-1 with TRBJ1-2; 8 bases map to TRBD1. The CDR3 runs 14 residues. Losses at the gene ends were 0 bases for V and 6 bases for J; bases not matched to a gene: 4. CDR1 SGHRS and CDR2 YFSETQ come from the germline V gene. CDR3: CASSLETGGNGYTF. The DNA of the CDR3 is TGCGCCAGCAGCTTGGAAACAGGGGGAAATGGCTACACCTTC. Drawing the rest from reference TRBV5-1 and TRBJ1-2, the complete variable domain is KAGVTQTPRYLIKTRGQQVTLSCSPISGHRSVSWYQQTPGQGLQFLFEYFSETQRNKGNFPGRFSGRQFSNSRSEMNVSTLELGDSALYLCASSLETGGNGYTFGSGTRLTVV.

The chain is built from TRBV4-1 and TRBJ2-5, with D unresolved. The CDR3 loop spans 16 amino acids. V lost 1 base, J lost 5 bases, and 17 bases lay in between. Germline V lookup: CDR1 MGHRA, CDR2 YSYEKL. For the CDR3, the DNA is TGCGCCAGCAGCCAAGCCCGAGGTTCAGTTGGGGAGACCCAGTACTTC. Translated, it gives CASSQARGSVGETQYF.

In this sample, this clonotype turned up a few times. CDR3: CASSERGGSNQPQHF. The CDR3 bases are TGTGCCAGCAGTGAGCGGGGTGGTAGCAATCAGCCCCAGCATTTT. V gene TRBV2 combines with J gene TRBJ1-5; no clear D gene. Germline lookup yields CDR1 SNHLY and CDR2 FYNNEI. The CDR3 covers 15 residues. The V end was cut by 3 bases, the J end by 0 bases, with 9 bases between.

DNA for the CDR3: TGTGCCAGCTCACCACAGGCAATTGCCGATGAAGAGACCCAGTACTTC. This codes for CASSPQAIADEETQYF. The chain combines TRBV18 with TRBJ2-5; D remains unclear. Germline values: CDR1 KGHSH, CDR2 LQKENI. The germline V and J ends were trimmed by 1 base and 3 bases, with 15 bases remaining between them. The CDR3 is 16 amino acids. Full variable domain (rest looked up from reference TRBV18 and TRBJ2-5): NAGVMQNPRHLVRRRGQEARLRCSPMKGHSHVYWYRQLPEEGLKFMVYLQKENIIDESGMPKERFSAEFPKEGPSILRIQQVVRGDSAAYFCASSPQAIADEETQYFGPGTRLLVL.

This clonotype was found many times. The chain joins TRBV5-1 to TRBJ2-3, with TRBD1 matching 8 bases. Germline CDR1 and CDR2: SGHRS and YFSETQ. V was pared by 1 base and J by 8 bases, with 6 bases of the junction left unmatched. This CDR3 region has 14 residues. The chain's CDR3 is CASSLPGGEGTQYF. The CDR3 region has the DNA TGCGCCAGCAGCTTGCCAGGGGGCGAAGGTACGCAGTATTTT.

This clonotype appeared a few times. The genes are TRBV7-6 and TRBJ2-1; 10 nucleotides line up with TRBD1. Germline lookup yields CDR1 SGHVS and CDR2 FNYEAQ. Trimming at V came to 3 bases and at J to 7 bases, leaving 12 bases not matched to a gene. The CDR3 runs to 17 residues. The CDR3 spells CASSFYAGTGAGNEQFF. CDR3 coding DNA: TGTGCCAGCAGCTTCTATGCCGGGACAGGGGCAGGGAATGAGCAGTTCTTC.

In this sample, this clonotype turned up a few times. The rearrangement joins TRBV25-1 to TRBJ2-7; D unclear. The CDR3 spans 14 residues. Between the trimmed V and J ends, which lost 4 bases and 1 base, there was a span of 11 bases. Germline CDR1 MGHDK, CDR2 SYGVNS. The CDR3 protein is CASSGPDTSYEQYF. The CDR3 coding sequence is TGTGCCAGCAGTGGTCCAGACACTTCCTACGAGCAGTACTTC.

This clonotype was seen more than once but under ten times. The chain uses TRBV6-5 and TRBJ2-7; 15 bases agree with TRBD2. With 7 bases clipped from V and 8 bases from J, the junction kept 6 bases outside the gene matches. This CDR3 contains 14 residues. In germline, CDR1 is MNHEY, CDR2 SVGAGI. The CDR3, as DNA: TGTGCCAGCAAGTACGGGACTAGCGGGGGGAAGCAGTACTTC. It is translated as CASKYGTSGGKQYF.

The V and J genes are TRBV6-2 or TRBV6-3 and TRBJ1-1; D is ambiguous. This CDR3 has 17 amino acids. The germline CDR1 and CDR2 sequences are MNHEY and SVGEGT. The germline V and J ends were trimmed by 2 bases and 4 bases, with 20 bases remaining between them. This CDR3 reads CASSYGRESRGGTEAFF. CDR3 coding DNA: TGTGCCAGCAGTTACGGACGGGAAAGCCGCGGAGGCACTGAAGCTTTCTTT.

The chain joins TRBV20-1 to TRBJ2-7, with D maybe TRBD1 (6 bases). In germline, CDR1 is DFQATT, CDR2 SNEGSKA (reference sequence). The CDR3 length is 12 residues. CDR3: CTQWTETYEQYV. The CDR3, as DNA: TGCACCCAATGGACAGAAACCTACGAGCAGTACGTC.

This chain links TRBV27 with TRBJ2-3, with D possibly being TRBD2 (6 bases). In germline, CDR1 is MNHEY, CDR2 SMNVEV (reference sequence). V was clipped by 2 bases and J by 7 bases, with 10 bases between them. The CDR3 is made up of 13 amino acids. CDR3 DNA: TGTGCCAGCAGTTTACGCCGGGAGTATACGCAGTATTTT. It codes for CASSLRREYTQYF.

The rearrangement links TRBV29-1 to TRBJ2-4; 10 bases agree with TRBD1. Per the germline V gene, CDR1 is SQVTM and CDR2 is ANQGSEA. CDR3 length: 13 amino acids. Trimming took 2 bases from V and 6 from J; bases not matched to a gene: 1. The CDR3 DNA is TGCAGCGTTGAAAGGGACAGGGGAAACATTCAGTACTTC. Its protein is CSVERDRGNIQYF.

With respect to this clonotype: A much larger clone lies one base from this, so it may be a read error. The chain joins TRBV6-5 to TRBJ2-6; D unresolved. The CDR3 contains 15 residues. The V end was cut by 1 base, the J end by 0 bases, with 4 bases between. Germline V gene sequence: CDR1 MNHEY, CDR2 SVGAGI. CDR3 bases: TGTGCCAGCAGTTACTTCGGCTCTGGGGCCAACGTCCTGACTTTC. Protein product: CASSYFGSGANVLTF.

This clonotype showed up just a few times. The chain has TRBV15 and TRBJ2-6; 8 bases are shared with TRBD1. Trimming removed 3 bases from V and 4 bases from J; junction bases left unmatched: 8. This CDR3 is built from 17 residues. The germline gives CDR1 LNHNV, CDR2 YYDKDF (reference sequence). The CDR3 coding sequence is TGTGCCACCAGCAGGGAGGGACAGGCGAGAGGGGCCAACGTCCTGACTTTC. It is translated as CATSREGQARGANVLTF.

In this sample, this clonotype turned up a few times. V and J are TRBV11-2 and TRBJ2-7; D perhaps matches TRBD1 (5 bases). The length of the CDR3 is 15 residues. Deletions cut 3 bases from V and 2 bases from J, with 14 bases between. CDR1 is SGHAT and CDR2 is FQNNGV in the germline V gene. CDR3 in DNA: TGTGCCAGCAGCTTCCTCACAGGTTATACCTACGAGCAGTACTTC. As protein: CASSFLTGYTYEQYF.

The J gene is TRBJ2-2, the V gene TRBV20-1; D gene ambiguous. In germline, CDR1 is DFQATT, CDR2 SNEGSKA (reference sequence). V lost 3 bases and J lost 4, with 9 bases in between. CDR3 length: 13 residues. The CDR3, as DNA: TGCAGTGCTAGGAAGCCTTTCACCGGGGAGCTGTTTTTT. Amino acids: CSARKPFTGELFF.